These 31 T cell receptor beta chains share one sample of origin, sequenced in a study of blood T cell repertoires in COVID-19. The method was immunoSEQ multiplex PCR; TCRdb's version includes in-frame clones alone and lacks a portion of them. This table holds over 45,000 clones, roughly 91% found once. The source material was peripheral blood. These receptors were taken from a human donor in a cohort sampled during active COVID-19.

This sequence joins TRBV6-1 and TRBJ2-5; 7 bases are a match to TRBD2. With V trimmed by 1 base and J by 1 base, 6 bases remained unmatched. CDR3 size: 16 residues. In germline, CDR1 is MNHNS, CDR2 SASEGT. Written as DNA, the CDR3 is TGTGCCAGCAGTGAAGGGAGGCTAGCGGTCCAAGAGACCCAGTACTTC. Protein product: CASSEGRLAVQETQYF.

V gene TRBV24-1 combines with J gene TRBJ2-3; TRBD1 matches 9 bases. CDR1 is KGHDR, CDR2 SFDVKD, per germline. V shed 3 bases and J 1 base; nucleotides not matched to a gene: 7. CDR3 length: 17 residues. CDR3: CATSDRNRGLGTDTQYF. In DNA, the CDR3 is TGTGCCACCAGTGATCGGAACAGGGGGCTTGGCACAGATACGCAGTATTTT.

The chain uses TRBV5-1 and TRBJ2-7, with TRBD1 matching over 8 bases. After removal of 0 bases from V and 2 bases from J, the junction contained 1 base not matched to a gene. Germline CDR1 SGHRS, CDR2 YFSETQ. CDR3 size: 14 residues. The CDR3 sequence: CASSLGTGTYEQYF. CDR3 nucleotides: TGCGCCAGCAGCTTGGGGACAGGGACCTACGAGCAGTACTTC.

The J gene is TRBJ1-2, the V gene TRBV19, with 7 nucleotides matching TRBD1. CDR1 and CDR2 from the germline V gene are LNHDA and SQIVND (reference sequence). The CDR3 length is 15 residues. V was pared by 5 bases and J by 7 bases, with 13 bases of the junction left unmatched. The CDR3, as DNA: TGTGCCAGTAGTGAATGGGACAGTAGTCCCAGTGGCTACACCTTC. It is translated as CASSEWDSSPSGYTF.

Only one count was recorded for this clone. The chain carries TRBV5-1 and TRBJ2-5, with D perhaps TRBD2 (5 bases). Germline V gene sequence: CDR1 SGHRS, CDR2 YFSETQ. This CDR3 comprises 20 residues. V dropped 1 base and J dropped 0 bases, with 25 bases sitting between them. The CDR3: CASSLIPRVNGLLYQETQYF. The CDR3 nucleotides are TGCGCCAGCAGCTTGATACCCCGGGTGAACGGACTTTTGTACCAAGAGACCCAGTACTTC.

The chain is built from TRBV18 and TRBJ2-7, with D tentatively TRBD1 (5 bases). V gave up 1 base and J gave up 6 bases, with 13 bases separating them. The CDR3 loop spans 14 amino acids. Germline V gene data show CDR1 as KGHSH and CDR2 as LQKENI. CDR3 in DNA: TGTGCCAGCTCACCACTGGATACAGGTTCCGAGCAGTACTTC. Its protein is CASSPLDTGSEQYF. Based on the CDR3 plus reference TRBV18 and TRBJ2-7, the full variable domain is NAGVMQNPRHLVRRRGQEARLRCSPMKGHSHVYWYRQLPEEGLKFMVYLQKENIIDESGMPKERFSAEFPKEGPSILRIQQVVRGDSAAYFCASSPLDTGSEQYFGPGTRLTVT.

CDR3 DNA sequence: TGTGCCAGCAGCCAAGTTCGGAATGAGCAGTTCTTC. Protein: CASSQVRNEQFF. This sequence joins TRBV3-1 (or the pseudogene TRBV3-2) and TRBJ2-1; no firm D call. V lost 1 base and J 7 bases, leaving 5 bases between the germline ends. CDR1 and CDR2 (germline): LGHDT, YNNKEL (reference sequence). The CDR3 runs to 12 residues.

The genes are TRBV3-1 (or the pseudogene TRBV3-2) and TRBJ1-3; D gene uncertain. The CDR3 contains 14 residues. CDR1 LGHDT and CDR2 YNNKEL come from the germline V gene (reference sequence). V was pared by 0 bases and J by 4 bases, with 7 bases between. The CDR3 region is CASSQDRSGNTIYF. DNA of the CDR3: TGTGCCAGCAGCCAAGACAGATCCGGAAACACCATATATTTT.

V and J are TRBV27 and TRBJ2-1, with TRBD2 matching over 7 bases. CDR1 is MNHEY, CDR2 SMNVEV, per germline (reference sequence). Trimming cost V 5 bases and J 0 bases; bases outside gene matches: 4. CDR3 size: 15 residues. The CDR3 loop is CASSLAVSSYNEQFF. CDR3 sequence (DNA): TGTGCCAGCAGTCTAGCGGTAAGCTCCTACAATGAGCAGTTCTTC.

CDR3 sequence (DNA): TGTGCCAGCAGGGAAAGAGACGGGGGGCGACAGCCCCAGCATTTT. Translated, it gives CASRERDGGRQPQHF. The gene calls are TRBV2 and TRBJ1-5; TRBD1 might be the D (6 bases). The germline V gene has CDR1 SNHLY and CDR2 FYNNEI. The CDR3 has 15 amino acids. V lost 6 bases and J 7 bases, leaving 19 bases between the germline ends.

The V and J genes are TRBV2 and TRBJ1-5; D gene uncertain. The germline V and J ends were trimmed by 6 bases and 4 bases, with 10 bases remaining between them. The CDR3 covers 13 residues. Germline lookup yields CDR1 SNHLY and CDR2 FYNNEI. CDR3 loop: CASRVVWNQPQHF. The CDR3 DNA sequence: TGTGCCAGCAGGGTAGTCTGGAATCAGCCCCAGCATTTT. Full variable domain (rest looked up from reference TRBV2 and TRBJ1-5): EPEVTQTPSHQVTQMGQEVILRCVPISNHLYFYWYRQILGQKVEFLVSFYNNEISEKSEIFDDQFSVERPDGSNFTLKIRSTKLEDSAMYFCASRVVWNQPQHFGDGTRLSIL.

The chain carries TRBV23-1 and TRBJ1-1; 9 bases align to TRBD1. TRBV23-1 is given ORF status, its function remaining uncertain. V shed 3 bases, J shed 4 bases, and the junction held 9 bases outside the gene matches. The CDR3 loop spans 16 amino acids. The DNA for the CDR3 is TGCGCCAGCAGTCATTCGGGACAGGGTAGCGGCACTGAAGCTTTCTTT. Translation: CASSHSGQGSGTEAFF.

J is TRBJ2-1 and V is TRBV19, with a tentative D call TRBD1 (5 bases). Trimming took 3 bases from V and 10 from J, leaving 16 bases between them. CDR3 length equals 14 residues. Germline CDR1 is LNHDA and CDR2 is SQIVND (reference sequence). The CDR3: CASSILGREGEQFF. The CDR3 bases are TGTGCCAGTAGTATCCTCGGCAGGGAAGGCGAGCAGTTCTTC. Complete variable domain (other parts from reference TRBV19 and TRBJ2-1): DGGITQSPKYLFRKEGQNVTLSCEQNLNHDAMYWYRQDPGQGLRLIYYSQIVNDFQKGDIAEGYSVSREKKESFPLTVTSAQKNPTAFYLCASSILGREGEQFFGPGTRLTVL.

The chain employs TRBV7-2 and TRBJ2-2; a possible D gene is TRBD1 (5 bases). Germline CDR1 SGHTA, CDR2 FQGNSA. This CDR3 is built from 15 residues. Trimming left V 3 bases short and J 2 bases short, with 10 bases between. The CDR3 reads CASSLGQGNTGELFF. The CDR3 bases are TGTGCCAGCAGCTTGGGGCAGGGAAACACCGGGGAGCTGTTTTTT.

The chain uses TRBV18 and TRBJ1-1; weak D call: TRBD1 (5 bases). The V gene's germline CDR1 is KGHSH and CDR2 LQKENI. The CDR3 has 15 amino acids. Trimming removed 3 bases at V and 5 bases at J, with 16 bases between. CDR3 coding DNA: TGTGCCAGCTCACCTCTTCCGGAAGCAGGGACTGAAGCTTTCTTT. Its protein is CASSPLPEAGTEAFF.

The V call is TRBV28, the J call TRBJ1-4; possible D gene TRBD1, 6 bases. The CDR3 runs to 16 residues. Germline lookup yields CDR1 MDHEN and CDR2 SYDVKM. Trimming removed 4 bases at V and 0 bases at J, with 12 bases between. The CDR3 loop is CASSYTTGTTNEKLFF. CDR3 nucleotide sequence: TGTGCCAGCAGTTACACCACAGGGACAACTAATGAAAAACTGTTTTTT.

This clone has just one count. The rearrangement links TRBV28 to TRBJ1-5; a possible D gene is TRBD1 (5 bases). Germline assignment: CDR1 MDHEN and CDR2 SYDVKM. This CDR3 spans 16 amino acids. V gave up 5 bases and J gave up 0 bases, with 14 bases separating them. CDR3 nucleotide sequence: TGTGCCAGCAGTCCTGCTCCCGACAGTAGCAATCAGCCCCAGCATTTT. Its translation is CASSPAPDSSNQPQHF.

This rearrangement joins TRBV7-6 to TRBJ2-1; the match to TRBD2 covers 8 bases. CDR1 SGHVS and CDR2 FNYEAQ come from the germline V gene. There are 15 residues in the CDR3. V was clipped by 4 bases and J by 9 bases; unmatched bases: 11. The CDR3 loop reads CASSSGNGRVGEQFF. The CDR3 nucleotides are TGTGCCAGCAGCTCCGGGAACGGGAGGGTGGGTGAGCAGTTCTTC.

The chain uses TRBV2 and TRBJ1-1; weak D call: TRBD1 (5 bases). V was trimmed by 5 bases and J by 11 bases, leaving 12 bases between them. This CDR3 has 11 amino acids. The V gene's germline CDR1 is SNHLY and CDR2 FYNNEI. For the CDR3, the DNA is TGTGCCAGCAGTCCGTCAGGGTGGGCTTTCTTT. Its protein is CASSPSGWAFF.

The J gene is TRBJ2-7, the V gene TRBV7-6; no definite D call. This CDR3 comprises 13 residues. Between the trimmed V and J ends, which lost 5 bases and 5 bases, there was a span of 13 bases. Germline-derived CDR1 and CDR2 are SGHVS and FNYEAQ. CDR3 region: CASSATVAHEQYF. CDR3 in DNA: TGTGCCAGCAGCGCAACAGTGGCCCACGAGCAGTACTTC.

V gene TRBV4-2 combines with J gene TRBJ2-3, with a weak D call TRBD1 (6 bases). The CDR3 is 15 residues long. The V gene's germline CDR1 is LGHNA and CDR2 YNFKEQ. The germline V and J ends were trimmed by 1 base and 5 bases, with 13 bases remaining between them. The CDR3 coding sequence is TGTGCCAGCAGCCAAGCTAGGGGGACGGGAGATACGCAGTATTTT. Translating it yields CASSQARGTGDTQYF.

The DNA for the CDR3 is TGTGCCAGCAGCCCACGAGGGTTTGGGGAGACCCAGTACTTC. This translates into CASSPRGFGETQYF. The chain couples TRBV7-2 to TRBJ2-5; D possibly corresponds to TRBD2 (5 bases). Trimming pared 5 bases from V and 5 bases from J, leaving 15 bases between. The CDR3 totals 14 residues. CDR1 is SGHTA, CDR2 FQGNSA, per germline.

This clone was observed a single time. The chain is built from TRBV29-1 and TRBJ1-2, with D tentatively TRBD1 (5 bases). Trimming cost V 4 bases and J 5 bases, with 14 bases left between them. The CDR3 length is 13 residues. Germline loops: CDR1 SQVTM, CDR2 ANQGSEA. The CDR3 loop is CSVGGGEGYGYTF. CDR3 nucleotide sequence: TGCAGCGTTGGCGGGGGTGAAGGGTATGGCTACACCTTC.

J is TRBJ1-1 and V is TRBV7-8; TRBD1 matches 8 bases. The CDR3 totals 15 residues. V trimming: 6 bases; J trimming: 1 base; junction bases outside the gene matches: 7. Per germline, CDR1 SGHVS and CDR2 FQNEAQ. CDR3 coding DNA: TGTGCCAGCAGTATAGCAGGGGGCACGAACACTGAAGCTTTCTTT. Translation gives CASSIAGGTNTEAFF.

This rearrangement joins TRBV6-2 or TRBV6-3 to TRBJ2-3; a weak D match, TRBD2 (6 bases). Trimming removed 1 base from V and 2 bases from J, with 10 bases in between. The CDR3 covers 15 residues. Germline CDR1 reads MNHEY; CDR2 reads SVGEGT. The CDR3 here is CASSYLGTDTDTQYF. In DNA, the CDR3 is TGTGCCAGCAGTTACTTAGGGACTGACACAGATACGCAGTATTTT.

The chain couples TRBV7-2 to TRBJ1-2; D is undetermined. Trimming shortened V by 5 bases and J by 5 bases, and 18 bases separated the two germline ends. The CDR3 is 15 residues long. CDR1 and CDR2 from the germline V gene are SGHTA and FQGNSA. The CDR3, as DNA: TGTGCCAGCAGCCAGTACGTTGCGGAGAGTTATGGCTACACCTTC. Protein product: CASSQYVAESYGYTF.

The V call is TRBV11-2, the J call TRBJ2-7, with 8 nucleotides matching TRBD2. The J segment lost 2 bases and the V segment lost 4 bases, leaving 7 bases of the junction unmatched. The CDR3 spans 15 residues. Germline-derived CDR1 and CDR2 are SGHAT and FQNNGV. The CDR3 nucleotides read TGTGCCAGCAGCTGGGGGGGGACTAGTACCTACGAGCAGTACTTC. The encoded protein is CASSWGGTSTYEQYF.

The chain recombines TRBV9 with TRBJ1-3; no firm D call. This CDR3 spans 13 amino acids. Per the germline V gene, CDR1 is SGDLS and CDR2 is YYNGEE. With 7 bases removed from V and 1 base from J, the gap between germline ends came to 9 bases. The CDR3 nucleotides read TGTGCCAGCCACGGGGATTCTGGAAACACCATATATTTT. Its protein product is CASHGDSGNTIYF.

The chain combines TRBV5-1 with TRBJ1-1, with D perhaps TRBD1 (6 bases). The CDR3 sequence is 14 residues long. Trimming took 6 bases from V and 3 from J, leaving 15 bases between them. The V gene's germline CDR1 is SGHRS and CDR2 YFSETQ. This chain's CDR3 is CASTPAGVDTEAFF. As DNA, the CDR3 is TGCGCCAGCACTCCGGCAGGGGTGGACACTGAAGCTTTCTTT.

This rearrangement joins TRBV29-1 to TRBJ1-5; 8 nucleotides line up with TRBD1. The CDR3 has 15 amino acids. Germline V gene sequence: CDR1 SQVTM, CDR2 ANQGSEA. The ends lost 4 bases at V and 4 bases at J; junction bases unmatched: 9. The CDR3 spells CSVAGQGGLNQPQHF. CDR3 in DNA: TGCAGCGTTGCCGGACAGGGCGGTTTGAATCAGCCCCAGCATTTT.

This chain uses TRBV5-1 with TRBJ2-5, with TRBD1 identical over 7 bases. Trimming at V came to 3 bases and at J to 2 bases, leaving 7 bases not matched to a gene. Germline CDR1 and CDR2: SGHRS and YFSETQ. CDR3 length equals 15 residues. CDR3 protein: CASSSITGAQETQYF. The CDR3 DNA is TGCGCCAGCAGCTCGATTACAGGGGCTCAAGAGACCCAGTACTTC.